This entry concerns a single T cell receptor (beta chain). Antigen specificity is unknown. Combining a sample-barcoded 5' primer with a J-beta primer mix, a second PCR ran for about 7 to 11 cycles. Tags on each cDNA molecule came from a template-switch adaptor with 12 random nucleotides. TCRdb reprocessed the 5' RACE reads with MiXCR, giving one entry per CDR3 protein. The sample records approximately 1.5 million distinct CDR3 sequences, approximately 42% being singletons. This CDR3 has 11 amino acids. Looked up from germline, CDR1 is SEHNR and CDR2 is FQNEAQ (reference sequence). V shed 2 bases and J shed 10 bases, with 8 bases lying between them. This sample is drawn from a study of blood T cells in healthy people across ages. Points from the study as a whole: Donor CMV status, an unknown factor, possibly confounded changes in expanded clonotypes. Among long-lived donors, naive CD4+ cells were more numerous and diversity higher than in aged donors.

This rearrangement joins TRBV7-9 to TRBJ1-1; D remains unclear. The TCR sequence derives from a woman under 30 in good health. Sequencing input: blood. Here the CDR3 reads CASSLSMGAFF. The DNA of the CDR3 is TGTGCCAGCAGCTTATCGATGGGAGCTTTCTTT.